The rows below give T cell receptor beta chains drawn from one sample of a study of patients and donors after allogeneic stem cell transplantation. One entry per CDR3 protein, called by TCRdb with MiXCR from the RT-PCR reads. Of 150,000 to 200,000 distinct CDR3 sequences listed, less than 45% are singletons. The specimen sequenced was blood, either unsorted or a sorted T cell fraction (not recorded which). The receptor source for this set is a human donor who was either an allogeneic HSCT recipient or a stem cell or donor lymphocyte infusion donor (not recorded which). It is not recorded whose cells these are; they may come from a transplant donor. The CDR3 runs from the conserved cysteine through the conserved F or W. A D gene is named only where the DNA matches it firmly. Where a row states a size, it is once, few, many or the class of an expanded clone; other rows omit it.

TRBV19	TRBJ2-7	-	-	CATSPTGAYEQYF	TGTGCCACCTCGCCGACAGGAGCCTACGAGCAGTACTTC
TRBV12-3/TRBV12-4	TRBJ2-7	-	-	CASSPQGGTSYEQYF	TGTGCCAGCAGTCCGCAGGGGGGGACTTCCTACGAGCAGTACTTC
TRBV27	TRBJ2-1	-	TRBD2	CASSSSILANEQFF	TGTGCCAGCAGTTCCTCCATACTAGCGAATGAGCAGTTCTTC
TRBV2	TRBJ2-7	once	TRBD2	CASSVGAAGASYYEQYF	TGTGCCAGCAGTGTAGGAGCGGCGGGAGCCTCCTACTACGAGCAGTACTTC
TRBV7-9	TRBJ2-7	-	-	CASSLAGREVHEQYF	TGTGCCAGCAGCTTAGCGGGCAGGGAGGTTCACGAGCAGTACTTC
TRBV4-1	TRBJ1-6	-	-	CASSQEVTFYNSPLHF	TGCGCCAGCAGCCAAGAGGTTACGTTCTATAATTCACCCCTCCACTTT
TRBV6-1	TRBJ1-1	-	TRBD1	CASRGVQGGPWVNTEAFF	TGTGCCAGCAGGGGGGTACAGGGGGGCCCTTGGGTGAACACTGAAGCTTTCTTT
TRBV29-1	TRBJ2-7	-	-	CSVEVKAYEQYF	TGCAGCGTTGAGGTCAAAGCCTACGAGCAGTACTTC
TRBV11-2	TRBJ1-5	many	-	CASSRGNQPQHF	TGTGCCAGCAGCCGGGGCAATCAGCCCCAGCATTTT
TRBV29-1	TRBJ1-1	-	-	CSVAPGVGDTEAFF	TGCAGCGTTGCTCCAGGGGTGGGGGACACTGAAGCTTTCTTT
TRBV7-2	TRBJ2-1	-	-	CASSLAARSNEQFF	TGTGCCAGCAGCTTAGCAGCCAGGTCCAATGAGCAGTTCTTC
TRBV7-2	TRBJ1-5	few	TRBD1	CASSLEGTGPVQPQHF	TGTGCCAGCAGCTTAGAAGGGACAGGGCCGGTTCAGCCCCAGCATTTT
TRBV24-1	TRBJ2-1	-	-	CATSQAFNEQFF	TGTGCCACCAGTCAAGCGTTTAATGAGCAGTTCTTC
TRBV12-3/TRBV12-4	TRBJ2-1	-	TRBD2	CASSIGTSGYNEQFF	TGTGCCAGCAGTATAGGGACTAGCGGCTACAATGAGCAGTTCTTC
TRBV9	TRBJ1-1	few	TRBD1	CASSPQGADTEAFF	TGTGCCAGCAGCCCGCAGGGGGCGGACACTGAAGCTTTCTTT
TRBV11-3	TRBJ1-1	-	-	CASSYQLGTEAFF	TGTGCCAGCAGCTACCAGCTAGGCACTGAAGCTTTCTTT
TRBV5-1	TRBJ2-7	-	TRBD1	CASSAGQGESSYEQCF	TGCGCCAGCAGCGCCGGACAGGGGGAGAGCTCCTACGAGCAGTGCTTC
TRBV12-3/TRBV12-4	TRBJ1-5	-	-	CASSLGNLQPQHF	TGTGCCAGCAGTTTAGGCAACTTACAGCCCCAGCATTTT
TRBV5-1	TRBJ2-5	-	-	CASSSAGYPKGTQYF	TGCGCCAGCAGCTCCGCAGGGTACCCCAAGGGGACCCAGTACTTC
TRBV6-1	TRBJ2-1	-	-	CASSAGFSNEQFF	TGTGCCAGCAGTGCCGGCTTCTCCAATGAGCAGTTCTTC
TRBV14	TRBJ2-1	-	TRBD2	CASSSLAGDYNEQFF	TGTGCCAGCAGCTCACTAGCGGGAGATTACAATGAGCAGTTCTTC
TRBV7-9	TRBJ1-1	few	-	CASSSQDPNTEAFF	TGTGCCAGCAGCTCGCAAGATCCGAACACTGAAGCTTTCTTT
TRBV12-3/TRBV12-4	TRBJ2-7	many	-	CASSPLPSSYEQYF	TGTGCCAGCAGTCCCCTCCCGAGCTCCTACGAGCAGTACTTC
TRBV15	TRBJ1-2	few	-	CATSSGRDENYGYTF	TGTGCCACCAGCAGCGGCCGGGACGAGAACTATGGCTACACCTTC
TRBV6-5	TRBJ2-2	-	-	CASSYGEGGWETGELFF	TGTGCCAGCAGTTATGGAGAAGGAGGGTGGGAAACCGGGGAGCTGTTTTTT
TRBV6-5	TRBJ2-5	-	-	CASSYSGRQETQYF	TGTGCCAGCAGTTACTCTGGCAGGCAAGAGACCCAGTACTTC
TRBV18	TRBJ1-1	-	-	CASSLSENTEAFF	TGTGCCAGCTCACTCTCGGAGAACACTGAAGCTTTCTTT
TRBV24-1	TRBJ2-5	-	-	CATSDLETQYF	TGTGCCACCAGTGATTTGGAGACCCAGTACTTC
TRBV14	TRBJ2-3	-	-	CASSQGPGAQAVTDTQYF	TGTGCCAGCAGCCAAGGGCCGGGGGCCCAGGCTGTCACAGATACGCAGTATTTT
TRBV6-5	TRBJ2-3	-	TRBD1	CASSYPGQATQYF	TGTGCCAGCAGTTACCCGGGACAGGCAACGCAGTATTTT
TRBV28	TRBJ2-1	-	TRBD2	CASSPGTIASEQFF	TGTGCCAGCAGTCCCGGGACTATCGCCAGTGAGCAGTTCTTC
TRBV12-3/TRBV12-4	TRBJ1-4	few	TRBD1	CASSYDRGRNEKLFF	TGTGCCAGCAGTTACGACAGGGGGCGCAACGAAAAACTGTTTTTT
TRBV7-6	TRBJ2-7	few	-	CASSSGLNGYEQYF	TGTGCCAGCAGCTCCGGACTTAACGGGTACGAGCAGTACTTC
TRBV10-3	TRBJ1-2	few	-	CATQSASGYTF	TGTGCCACCCAGAGTGCGAGTGGCTACACCTTC
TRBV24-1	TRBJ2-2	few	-	CATSDVKGWGTGELFF	TGTGCCACCAGTGATGTAAAAGGATGGGGAACCGGGGAGCTGTTTTTT
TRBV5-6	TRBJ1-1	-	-	CASSFMTQGRNTEAFF	TGTGCCAGCAGCTTCATGACCCAGGGGAGAAACACTGAAGCTTTCTTT
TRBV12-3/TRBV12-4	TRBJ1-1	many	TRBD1	CASSPGQGNTEAFF	TGTGCCAGCAGCCCGGGACAGGGGAACACTGAAGCTTTCTTT
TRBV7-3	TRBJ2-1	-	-	CASSLTRDNEQFF	TGTGCCAGCAGCTTAACTAGGGACAATGAGCAGTTCTTC
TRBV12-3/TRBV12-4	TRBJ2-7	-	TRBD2	CASSLLAGFSYEQYF	TGTGCCAGCAGTTTATTAGCGGGATTCTCCTACGAGCAGTACTTC
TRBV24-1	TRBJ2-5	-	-	CATSDLRGTQYF	TGTGCCACCAGTGATTTGCGGGGGACCCAGTACTTC
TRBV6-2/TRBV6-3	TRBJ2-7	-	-	CASRTATYEQYF	TGTGCCAGCAGGACAGCGACCTACGAGCAGTACTTC
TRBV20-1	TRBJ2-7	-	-	CSARRDSYEQYF	TGCAGTGCTAGGCGGGACTCCTACGAGCAGTACTTC
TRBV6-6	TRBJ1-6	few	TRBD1	CASSYGQGVGSPLHF	TGTGCCAGCAGTTACGGACAGGGTGTTGGCTCACCCCTCCACTTT
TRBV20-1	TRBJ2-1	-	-	CSAPGVAENEQFF	TGCAGTGCTCCCGGGGTAGCAGAGAATGAGCAGTTCTTC
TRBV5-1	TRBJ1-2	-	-	CASSHTDLANYGYTF	TGCGCCAGCAGCCACACCGACCTGGCTAACTATGGCTACACCTTC
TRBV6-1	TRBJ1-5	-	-	CASSEAHGQNPQHF	TGTGCCAGCAGTGAAGCGCACGGACAAAATCCCCAGCATTTT
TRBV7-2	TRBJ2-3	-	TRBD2	CASSFSAWTSGGTDTQYF	TGTGCCAGCAGCTTTAGCGCGTGGACTAGCGGGGGCACAGATACGCAGTATTTT
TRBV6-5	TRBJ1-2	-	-	CASRQGHDMWGYTF	TGTGCCAGCAGGCAGGGCCACGACATGTGGGGCTACACCTTC
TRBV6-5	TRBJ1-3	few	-	CASSSGPSGNTIYF	TGTGCCAGCAGTTCGGGACCCTCTGGAAACACCATATATTTT
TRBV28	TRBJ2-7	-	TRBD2	CASSPRLAAHYEQYF	TGTGCCAGCAGTCCCAGACTAGCGGCCCACTACGAGCAGTACTTC